What follows are 24 T cell receptor beta chains derived from one specimen sequenced in a study of T cells in Graves' hyperthyroidism and ophthalmopathy. Authors of the study amplified TCR beta CDR3 regions from RNA transcripts. A set of HTBI primers served as the primers for a first-round RT-PCR of the TCR CDR3. TCRdb re-derived calls from the multiplex PCR reads in MiXCR, one entry per CDR3 protein. The sample has some 490,000 distinct CDR3 sequences; approximately 23% are singletons. Input material: blood. Receptors were obtained from an older woman with Graves' ophthalmopathy.

This clonotype occurred a few times. V is TRBV6-1 and J is TRBJ2-5, with D possibly TRBD2 on 7 matching bases. V gave up 8 bases and J gave up 5 bases, with 12 bases separating them. This CDR3 has 12 amino acids. Looked up from germline, CDR1 is MNHNS and CDR2 is SASEGT. CDR3 sequence (DNA): TGTGCCAGCGTAGGGGGAGGGGAGACCCAGTACTTC. Amino acids: CASVGGGETQYF.

The chain recombines TRBV10-3 with TRBJ2-1; 9 bases are shared with TRBD2. The germline CDR1 and CDR2 sequences are ENHRY and SYGVKD. The CDR3 is 14 residues long. The J segment lost 5 bases and the V segment lost 4 bases, leaving 3 bases of the junction unmatched. CDR3 loop: CAISAASGNNEQFF. The CDR3 coding sequence is TGTGCCATCAGTGCAGCTAGCGGGAACAATGAGCAGTTCTTC.

This chain connects TRBV11-2 to TRBJ2-1; D may be TRBD2 (5 bases). Trimming removed 5 bases from V and 3 bases from J, with 20 bases in between. The length of the CDR3 is 17 residues. Per germline, CDR1 SGHAT and CDR2 FQNNGV. CDR3 protein: CASSQNPSSHYYNEQFF. CDR3 DNA: TGTGCCAGCAGCCAAAACCCTAGCAGCCATTACTACAATGAGCAGTTCTTC.

The gene calls are TRBV20-1 and TRBJ1-3; D ambiguous. Trimming left V 0 bases short and J 2 bases short, with 8 bases between. Germline CDR1 and CDR2: DFQATT and SNEGSKA (reference sequence). CDR3 size: 14 residues. The CDR3 reads CSARDPGTGNTIYF. The CDR3 DNA reads TGCAGTGCTAGAGATCCCGGGACTGGAAACACCATATATTTT.

This chain uses TRBV6-2 or TRBV6-3 with TRBJ1-2; the D is unclear. V was clipped by 7 bases and J by 1 base, with 10 bases between them. The CDR3 contains 13 residues. The germline gives CDR1 MNHEY, CDR2 SVGEGT. The CDR3 DNA reads as TGTGCCAGCAAAGATACGGGTAACTATGGCTACACCTTC. Translated, it gives CASKDTGNYGYTF.

This chain uses TRBV9 with TRBJ2-1; perhaps TRBD1 as D (5 bases). The CDR3 is 15 residues long. The germline gives CDR1 SGDLS, CDR2 YYNGEE. The ends were cut back, 2 bases at V and 1 base at J, with 10 bases in the middle. The CDR3 bases are TGTGCCAGCAGCGTCGATAGACAGTCCTACAATGAGCAGTTCTTC. This encodes CASSVDRQSYNEQFF.

As for this clonotype: A read error may be the cause here, since a much bigger clone is one base away. The chain combines TRBV5-1 with TRBJ2-2; 8 nucleotides agree with TRBD1. The germline CDR1 and CDR2 sequences are SGHRS and YFSETQ. This CDR3 is built from 15 residues. The CDR3 sequence is CASSPRTGNTGELSF. CDR3 nucleotide sequence: TGCGCCAGCAGCCCAAGGACAGGGAACACCGGGGAGCTGTCTTTT. The full variable domain, completed using reference TRBV5-1 and TRBJ2-2, is KAGVTQTPRYLIKTRGQQVTLSCSPISGHRSVSWYQQTPGQGLQFLFEYFSETQRNKGNFPGRFSGRQFSNSRSEMNVSTLELGDSALYLCASSPRTGNTGELSFGEGSRLTVL.

This clonotype was observed a few times. The chain carries TRBV5-1 and TRBJ1-1; D is possibly TRBD1 (5 bases). This CDR3 comprises 14 residues. V was shortened by 3 bases and J by 3 bases, with 12 bases between the two germline ends. Germline V gene lookup returns CDR1 SGHRS and CDR2 YFSETQ. The CDR3: CASSSRVVHTEAFF. The CDR3 DNA follows: TGCGCCAGCAGCTCCAGGGTGGTACACACTGAAGCTTTCTTT.

This clonotype was counted at least ten times. The chain carries TRBV5-1 and TRBJ1-1, with D possibly matching TRBD1 (5 bases). Germline CDR1 SGHRS, CDR2 YFSETQ. V was cut by 4 bases and J by 0 bases, with 10 bases left in between. The CDR3 runs 14 residues. The CDR3 coding sequence is TGCGCCAGCAGCCCATGGGGCATGAACACTGAAGCTTTCTTT. Translation gives CASSPWGMNTEAFF. Full variable domain (remainder filled in from reference TRBV5-1 and TRBJ1-1): KAGVTQTPRYLIKTRGQQVTLSCSPISGHRSVSWYQQTPGQGLQFLFEYFSETQRNKGNFPGRFSGRQFSNSRSEMNVSTLELGDSALYLCASSPWGMNTEAFFGQGTRLTVV.

The rearrangement joins TRBV20-1 to TRBJ2-7; 7 bases map to TRBD2. CDR3 length equals 13 residues. The V and J ends lost 3 bases and 3 bases, in that order; junction bases with no gene match: 5. Per the germline V gene, CDR1 is DFQATT and CDR2 is SNEGSKA (reference sequence). The CDR3 loop is CSASRLAVYEQYF. For the CDR3, the DNA is TGCAGTGCTAGCCGGCTAGCGGTCTACGAGCAGTACTTC.

In this sample, this clonotype turned up many times. In DNA form, the CDR3 reads TGTGCCAGCAGCTTAGTCCTAGTGGAACGGAATGAGCAGTTCTTC. Translating it yields CASSLVLVERNEQFF. The chain recombines TRBV7-9 with TRBJ2-1; D is unclear. CDR3 size: 15 residues. V was shortened by 1 base and J by 7 bases, with 14 bases between the two germline ends. Germline CDR1 reads SEHNR; CDR2 reads FQNEAQ (reference sequence).

This clonotype was seen only a few times. This chain connects TRBV6-1 to TRBJ2-5; D possibly uses TRBD1 or TRBD2 (6 bases each). Per germline, CDR1 MNHNS and CDR2 SASEGT. V was pared by 5 bases and J by 5 bases, with 18 bases between. The CDR3 has 15 amino acids. CDR3 residues: CASSYGGPVGETQYF. The DNA for the CDR3 is TGTGCCAGCAGTTATGGGGGGCCGGTCGGGGAGACCCAGTACTTC.

This clonotype was found a few times. The chain carries TRBV20-1 and TRBJ2-3; D tentatively fits TRBD1 or TRBD2 (5 bases each). Germline V lookup: CDR1 DFQATT, CDR2 SNEGSKA (reference sequence). The CDR3 runs to 14 residues. Trimming pared 1 base from V and 7 bases from J, leaving 15 bases between. The CDR3 spells CSARASRDPNTQYF. CDR3 coding DNA: TGCAGTGCTAGAGCAAGCAGGGACCCTAATACGCAGTATTTT.

This clonotype was seen more than once but under ten times. The CDR3 spells CASSLVGGRGGSGELFF. CDR3 bases: TGTGCCAGCAGTTTAGTTGGCGGCAGGGGAGGGTCCGGGGAGCTGTTTTTT. The J gene is TRBJ2-2, the V gene TRBV12-3 or TRBV12-4, with D maybe TRBD2 (7 bases). The CDR3 length is 17 residues. V shed 1 base and J shed 6 bases, with 18 bases lying between them.

This rearrangement joins TRBV6-2 or TRBV6-3 to TRBJ1-2, with D possibly being TRBD1 (5 bases). There are 14 residues in the CDR3. From germline, CDR1 is MNHEY and CDR2 SVGEGT. Trimming removed 0 bases at V and 7 bases at J, with 12 bases between. The CDR3 DNA is TGTGCCAGCAGTTACTCGGACGGGGCTGGTGGCTACACCTTC. Protein: CASSYSDGAGGYTF.

This clonotype was recorded a few times. The chain carries TRBV5-1 and TRBJ2-3; TRBD2 matches at 10 bases. In germline, CDR1 is SGHRS, CDR2 YFSETQ. The V and J ends lost 4 bases and 3 bases, in that order; junction bases with no gene match: 8. This CDR3 comprises 16 residues. In nucleotides, the CDR3 is TGCGCCAGCAGCAAAAGAGCGGGAGGGCTGACAGATACGCAGTATTTT. Translation gives CASSKRAGGLTDTQYF.

This clonotype was seen at least ten times. The rearrangement uses TRBV5-6 and TRBJ2-1; D is perhaps TRBD2 (5 bases). V lost 6 bases, J lost 2 bases, and 12 bases lay in between. This CDR3 is built from 14 residues. Germline V gene data show CDR1 as SGHDT and CDR2 as YYEEEE. CDR3 sequence reads: CASTEGVTYNEQFF. CDR3 DNA sequence: TGTGCCAGCACCGAGGGAGTCACCTACAATGAGCAGTTCTTC.

This clonotype was seen a handful of times. The chain carries TRBV20-1 and TRBJ2-2; 10 bases agree with TRBD2. Germline lookup yields CDR1 DFQATT and CDR2 SNEGSKA (reference sequence). The trim removed 0 bases at V and 4 bases at J, leaving 5 bases unmatched. This CDR3 comprises 16 residues. CDR3 region: CSARDSSGSSTGELFF. The DNA of the CDR3 is TGCAGTGCTAGAGATTCTAGCGGGAGTAGCACCGGGGAGCTGTTTTTT.

J is TRBJ2-1 and V is TRBV27; 10 bases fit TRBD2. V gave up 5 bases and J gave up 7 bases; unmatched junction bases: 8. CDR1 and CDR2 from the germline V gene are MNHEY and SMNVEV (reference sequence). The CDR3 extends over 15 amino acids. The CDR3 here is CASSMYSGRLNEQFF. CDR3 DNA: TGTGCCAGCAGTATGTATAGCGGGAGGTTAAATGAGCAGTTCTTC.

The genes are TRBV11-2 and TRBJ2-2; 9 bases line up with TRBD1. Trimming took 5 bases from V and 3 from J; bases not matched to a gene: 10. The CDR3 length is 17 residues. Germline-derived CDR1 and CDR2 are SGHAT and FQNNGV. CDR3 sequence (DNA): TGTGCCAGCAGCCAAGGGGGGAACAGGGGGCACACCGGGGAGCTGTTTTTT. It encodes CASSQGGNRGHTGELFF.

This sequence joins TRBV27 and TRBJ1-1, with TRBD1 as a possible D gene (6 bases). Trimming removed 3 bases at V and 2 bases at J, with 19 bases between. The V gene's germline CDR1 is MNHEY and CDR2 SMNVEV (reference sequence). This CDR3 contains 17 residues. The CDR3 DNA reads TGTGCCAGCAGTTTTCTACTCCCGACAGGCAACAACACTGAAGCTTTCTTT. The encoded protein is CASSFLLPTGNNTEAFF.

The V and J genes are TRBV6-5 and TRBJ1-2, with a weak D call TRBD1 (6 bases). Looked up from germline, CDR1 is MNHEY and CDR2 is SVGAGI. Trimming removed 0 bases from V and 7 bases from J, with 9 bases in between. This CDR3 has 13 residues. The CDR3 DNA follows: TGTGCCAGCAGTTACTCGAAACAGGGTGGCTACACCTTC. Protein sequence: CASSYSKQGGYTF.

This clonotype has ten or more counts. The chain couples TRBV3-1 to TRBJ2-7; D call uncertain. The CDR3 totals 12 residues. CDR1 is LGHDT, CDR2 YNNKEL, per germline (reference sequence). V was shortened by 4 bases and J by 1 base, with 5 bases between the two germline ends. The CDR3 DNA reads TGTGCCAGCAGCCTACAGTCCTACGAGCAGTACTTC. Amino acids: CASSLQSYEQYF.

This chain links TRBV2 with TRBJ2-7; 13 nucleotides align to TRBD2. Germline V gene lookup returns CDR1 SNHLY and CDR2 FYNNEI. After removal of 9 bases from V and 3 bases from J, the junction contained 5 bases not matched to a gene. The CDR3 extends over 14 amino acids. For the CDR3, the DNA is TGTGCCAGTCGACTAGCGGGAGGCCACTACGAGCAGTACTTC. Translation: CASRLAGGHYEQYF.